This T cell receptor beta chain was recovered during a study of CD8 T cells in Susac syndrome. Points from the study as a whole: The authors acknowledged that the study's TCR sequencing and HLA analysis involved relatively few individuals.

An amount of RNA that ranged from roughly 0.5 to 1 ug was reverse transcribed with random hexamers. Multiplex PCR with immunoSEQ amplified the TCR beta CDR3 across 54 Vbeta and 13 Jbeta. TCRdb itself ran the immunoSEQ multiplex PCR reads through MiXCR, one entry per CDR3 protein. This sample has 150,000 to 200,000 distinct CDR3 sequences, with approximately 94% found just once. CD8+ and CD4+ T cells were negatively isolated; TEMRA cells were FACS-enriched. Trimming took 6 bases from V and 12 from J, leaving 15 bases between them. Germline loops: CDR1 MDHEN, CDR2 SYDVKM. CDR3 length: 12 amino acids. As for this clonotype: What it recognizes is unknown.

The chain uses TRBV28 and TRBJ2-1; D is perhaps TRBD1 (6 bases). The sequencing sample was made of CD4+ T cells from PBMCs. This TCR derives from a human donor with multiple sclerosis. The CDR3 DNA sequence: TGTGCCAGCAGATCAGGGGACATGGGGCAGTTCTTC. Its protein product is CASRSGDMGQFF.